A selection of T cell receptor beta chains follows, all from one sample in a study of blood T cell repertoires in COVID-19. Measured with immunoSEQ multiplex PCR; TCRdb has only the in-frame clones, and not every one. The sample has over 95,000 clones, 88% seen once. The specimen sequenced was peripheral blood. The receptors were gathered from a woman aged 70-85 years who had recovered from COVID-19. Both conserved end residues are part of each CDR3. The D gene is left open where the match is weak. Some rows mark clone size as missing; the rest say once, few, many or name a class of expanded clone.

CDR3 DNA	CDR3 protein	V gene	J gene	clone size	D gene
TGTGCCAGCAGGTCTGGCGGGAGAGCGCGCAATGAGCAGTTCTTC	CASRSGGRARNEQFF	TRBV27	TRBJ2-1	.	TRBD2
TGTGCCAGCAGCTTATACAGGGGATCGGGAAACACCATATATTTT	CASSLYRGSGNTIYF	TRBV11-2	TRBJ1-3	.	TRBD1
TGTGCCAGCAGCACCCACCTAGCGGGAGGGATGGATACGCAGTATTTT	CASSTHLAGGMDTQYF	TRBV9	TRBJ2-3	.	TRBD2
TGTGCCAGCAGTGAATCCCGACCAGGGGGTGCCGGGGAGCTGTTTTTT	CASSESRPGGAGELFF	TRBV25-1	TRBJ2-2	.	TRBD1
TGTGCCAGCAGCTTAAACAGAAACACCGGGGAGCTGTTTTTT	CASSLNRNTGELFF	TRBV7-3	TRBJ2-2	.	.
TGTGCCAGCAGCCTTGGGACTCTGGGGGATGGACAGTATTTT	CASSLGTLGDGQYF	TRBV7-3	TRBJ2-3	.	.
TGTGCCATCAGTGAGTTCGGACAGGGGGCTAATCATGAGGCTTTCTTT	CAISEFGQGANHEAFF	TRBV10-3	TRBJ1-1	.	TRBD1
TGTGCCAGCAGCCAGGAACGTATGACTGAAGCTTTCTTT	CASSQERMTEAFF	TRBV5-4	TRBJ1-1	.	.
TGTGCCAGCAGTTTACTCTGGGGGGCTAGCGGGGTCGGGTCATACGAGCAGTACTTC	CASSLLWGASGVGSYEQYF	TRBV28	TRBJ2-7	.	TRBD2
TGTGCCAGCAGCTTACGGACGGGACAGGGGTTTTCACCCCTCCACTTT	CASSLRTGQGFSPLHF	TRBV7-8	TRBJ1-6	.	TRBD1
TGTGCCAGCAGCTTGGGCTCGGGGGGGGCAGCAAATGAGCAGTTCTTC	CASSLGSGGAANEQFF	TRBV7-2	TRBJ2-1	.	TRBD2
TGTGCCAGCAGCACCATGACACTGAGCTCTGGAAACACCATATATTTT	CASSTMTLSSGNTIYF	TRBV7-8	TRBJ1-3	.	.
TGTGCCAGCAGCCCTGGGCGAGAACTCGGAAAACTGTTTTTT	CASSPGRELGKLFF	TRBV11-2	TRBJ1-4	.	.
TGTGCCAGTAGTAGGACCTGGACTGGAGATACGCAGTATTTT	CASSRTWTGDTQYF	TRBV19	TRBJ2-3	.	.
TGCGCCAGCAGCTTGATTCCCGCGGGGGAGACCCAGTACTTC	CASSLIPAGETQYF	TRBV5-1	TRBJ2-5	.	.
TGTGCCAGCAGCTTAGCGATAGGAGTCTCCTACGAGCAGTACTTC	CASSLAIGVSYEQYF	TRBV7-2	TRBJ2-7	.	.
TGTGCCAGCTCAGACAGGGCCCTAAATGAAAAACTGTTTTTT	CASSDRALNEKLFF	TRBV18	TRBJ1-4	.	TRBD1
TGCGCCAGCAGCCGACAGGGGGCGAACACTGAAGCTTTCTTT	CASSRQGANTEAFF	TRBV5-1	TRBJ1-1	.	TRBD1
TGTGCCAGCAGCTTAAAGGTGGGGGGGTCACCCCTCCACTTT	CASSLKVGGSPLHF	TRBV7-9	TRBJ1-6	.	.
TGTGCCAGCACCCCGGGACTAGCGGAGAACACCGGGGAGCTGTTTTTT	CASTPGLAENTGELFF	TRBV28	TRBJ2-2	.	TRBD2
TGTGCCAGCTCACCGAGGACAGGGAGCACCGGGGAGCTGTTTTTT	CASSPRTGSTGELFF	TRBV18	TRBJ2-2	few	TRBD1
TGTGCCAGCAGTTTACGCCGACAGGGGGTTATGGGGGGCTACACCTTC	CASSLRRQGVMGGYTF	TRBV28	TRBJ1-2	.	TRBD1
TGTGCCACCAGTGATTTAGGGACTTCCAAGCGGGAGAGCACAGATACGCAGTATTTT	CATSDLGTSKRESTDTQYF	TRBV24-1	TRBJ2-3	.	TRBD2
TGTGCCATCAGTATAACAGGGGATAGCAATCAGCCCCAGCATTTT	CAISITGDSNQPQHF	TRBV10-3	TRBJ1-5	.	TRBD1
TGCGCCAGCAGCTTGGTGAGCCGGGCCTACGAGCAGTACTTC	CASSLVSRAYEQYF	TRBV5-1	TRBJ2-7	.	.
TGCGCCAGCAGCTTGGCAGGGAGGGCGGACACTGAAGCTTTCTTT	CASSLAGRADTEAFF	TRBV5-1	TRBJ1-1	once	.
TGTGCCAGCAGTTACGGAGTCTTAAGTGGCTACACCTTC	CASSYGVLSGYTF	TRBV6-2/TRBV6-3	TRBJ1-2	.	.
TGTGCCAGCAGCTCTCAACAGGGCTATCAGCCCCAGCATTTT	CASSSQQGYQPQHF	TRBV7-2	TRBJ1-5	.	.
TGTGCCAGCCGCGACTCCGCCAGAAACACCATATATTTT	CASRDSARNTIYF	TRBV18	TRBJ1-3	.	.
TGTGCCAGCAGCTCCTCCTCGGGGAGAAGCAATCAGCCCCAGCATTTT	CASSSSSGRSNQPQHF	TRBV7-8	TRBJ1-5	.	.
TGTGCCAGCAGTGTCGGGATCGTCTACGAGCAGTACTTC	CASSVGIVYEQYF	TRBV6-2/TRBV6-3	TRBJ2-7	.	.
TGTGCCAGCAGCTTGTCCCTTCAGCCCCAGCATTTT	CASSLSLQPQHF	TRBV5-8	TRBJ1-5	.	.
TGTGCCAGCAGCCAGACTAGTGGCACAGATACGCAGTATTTT	CASSQTSGTDTQYF	TRBV2	TRBJ2-3	.	.
TGTGCCAGTAGCGCACAGGTCCTTAATGAAAAACTGTTTTTT	CASSAQVLNEKLFF	TRBV19	TRBJ1-4	.	.
TGTGCCAGCTCACCCCGGGCCGCCGGGAGTAACACTGAAGCTTTCTTT	CASSPRAAGSNTEAFF	TRBV18	TRBJ1-1	once	.
TGTGCCAGCAGCTATAGCGGGGGGGGCACAGATACGCAGTATTTT	CASSYSGGGTDTQYF	TRBV7-3	TRBJ2-3	once	TRBD2
TGTGCCAGCGCCCCGTGGGACAGTTTTTTCGAAGCTTTCTTT	CASAPWDSFFEAFF	TRBV3-1/TRBV3-2	TRBJ1-1	.	TRBD1